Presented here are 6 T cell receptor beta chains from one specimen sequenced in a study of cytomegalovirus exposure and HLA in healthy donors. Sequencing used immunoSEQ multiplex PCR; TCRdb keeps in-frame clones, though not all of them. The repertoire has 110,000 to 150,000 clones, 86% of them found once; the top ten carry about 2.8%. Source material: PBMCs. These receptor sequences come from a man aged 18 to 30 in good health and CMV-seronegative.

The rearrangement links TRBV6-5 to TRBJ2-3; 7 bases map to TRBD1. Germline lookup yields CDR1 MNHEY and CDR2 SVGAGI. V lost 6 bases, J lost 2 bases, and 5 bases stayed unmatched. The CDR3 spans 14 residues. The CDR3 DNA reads TGTGCCAGCAGGCCGGGACAGCTCACAGATACGCAGTATTTT. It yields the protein CASRPGQLTDTQYF.

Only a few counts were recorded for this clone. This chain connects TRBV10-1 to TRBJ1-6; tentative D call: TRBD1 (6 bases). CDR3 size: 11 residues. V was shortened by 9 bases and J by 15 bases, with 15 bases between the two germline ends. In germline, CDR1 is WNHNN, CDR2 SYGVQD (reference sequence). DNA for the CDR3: TGCGCCAGGCCGTGGGGGCCCTTCCTCCACTTT. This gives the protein CARPWGPFLHF.

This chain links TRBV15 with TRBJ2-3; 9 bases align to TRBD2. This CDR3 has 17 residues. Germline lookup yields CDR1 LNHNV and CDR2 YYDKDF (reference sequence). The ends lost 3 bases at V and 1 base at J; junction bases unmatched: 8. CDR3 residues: CATSSGVAGDRTDTQYF. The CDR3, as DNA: TGTGCCACCAGCAGCGGCGTAGCGGGGGACCGCACAGATACGCAGTATTTT.

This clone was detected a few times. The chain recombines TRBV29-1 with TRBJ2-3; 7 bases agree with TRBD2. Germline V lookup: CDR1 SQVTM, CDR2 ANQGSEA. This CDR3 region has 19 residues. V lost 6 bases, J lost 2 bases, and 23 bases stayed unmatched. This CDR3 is CSVTGTNTQRGPFTDTQYF. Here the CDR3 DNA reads TGCAGCGTCACAGGAACTAACACCCAGCGGGGACCTTTCACAGATACGCAGTATTTT.

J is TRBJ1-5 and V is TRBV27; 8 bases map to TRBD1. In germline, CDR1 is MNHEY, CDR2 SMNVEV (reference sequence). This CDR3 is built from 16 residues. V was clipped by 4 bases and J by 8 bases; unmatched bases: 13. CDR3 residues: CASSSSQTGVAKPQHF. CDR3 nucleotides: TGTGCCAGCAGTTCATCCCAGACAGGGGTGGCCAAGCCCCAGCATTTT.

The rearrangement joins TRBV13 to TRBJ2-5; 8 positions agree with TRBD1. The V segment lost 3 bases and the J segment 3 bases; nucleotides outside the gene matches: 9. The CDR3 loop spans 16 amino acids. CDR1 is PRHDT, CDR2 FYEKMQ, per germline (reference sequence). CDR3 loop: CASSFVYGQGEETQYF. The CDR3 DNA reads TGTGCCAGCAGCTTCGTCTACGGACAGGGAGAAGAGACCCAGTACTTC.